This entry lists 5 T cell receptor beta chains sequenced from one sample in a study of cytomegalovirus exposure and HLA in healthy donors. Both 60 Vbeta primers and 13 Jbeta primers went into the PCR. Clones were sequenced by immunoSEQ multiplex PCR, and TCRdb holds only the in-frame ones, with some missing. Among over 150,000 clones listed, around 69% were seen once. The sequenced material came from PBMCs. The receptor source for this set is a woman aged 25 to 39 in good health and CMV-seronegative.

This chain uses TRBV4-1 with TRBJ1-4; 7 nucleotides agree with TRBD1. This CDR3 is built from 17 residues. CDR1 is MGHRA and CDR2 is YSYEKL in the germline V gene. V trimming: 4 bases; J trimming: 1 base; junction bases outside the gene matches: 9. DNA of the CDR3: TGCGCCAGCAGCCCCCAGGGGGAGCTAGTAACTAATGAAAAACTGTTTTTT. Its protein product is CASSPQGELVTNEKLFF.

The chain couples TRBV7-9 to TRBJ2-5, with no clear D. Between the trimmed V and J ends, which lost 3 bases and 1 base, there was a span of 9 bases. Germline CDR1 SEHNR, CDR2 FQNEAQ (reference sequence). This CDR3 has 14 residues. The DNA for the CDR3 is TGTGCCAGCAGCTTGCCCCAGATCCAAGAGACCCAGTACTTC. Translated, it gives CASSLPQIQETQYF.

The CDR3 reads CASRQGDREWSEQFF. In nucleotides, the CDR3 is TGTGCCAGCAGGCAGGGGGACAGGGAATGGAGTGAGCAGTTCTTC. The chain couples TRBV7-2 to TRBJ2-1; 9 nucleotides agree with TRBD1. V lost 6 bases to trimming and J lost 9 bases; unmatched junction nucleotides: 12. The CDR3 extends over 15 amino acids. Germline CDR1 reads SGHTA; CDR2 reads FQGNSA.

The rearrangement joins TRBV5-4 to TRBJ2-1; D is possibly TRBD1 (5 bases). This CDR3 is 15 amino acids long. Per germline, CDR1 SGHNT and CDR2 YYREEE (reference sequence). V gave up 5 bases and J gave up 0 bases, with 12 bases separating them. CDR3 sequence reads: CASSSDTRSYNEQFF. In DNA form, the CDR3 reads TGTGCCAGCAGTTCGGACACTCGCTCCTACAATGAGCAGTTCTTC.

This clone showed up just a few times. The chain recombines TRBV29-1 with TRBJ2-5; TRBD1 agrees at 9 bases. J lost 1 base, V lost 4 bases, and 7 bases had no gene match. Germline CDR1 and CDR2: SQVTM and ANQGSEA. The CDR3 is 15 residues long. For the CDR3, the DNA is TGCAGCGTTGGGGGGACAGGGACCGTCCAAGAGACCCAGTACTTC. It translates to CSVGGTGTVQETQYF.